These 12 T cell receptor beta chains were sequenced from one sample in a study of blood T cell repertoires in COVID-19. Sequencing used immunoSEQ multiplex PCR; TCRdb keeps in-frame clones, though not all of them. The repertoire includes 70,000 to 85,000 clones, roughly 80% of them detected once, and 15% to 19% sits in the top ten. Sequencing was carried out using peripheral blood. The receptor set was obtained from an elderly woman with acute or convalescent COVID-19.

This chain joins TRBV3-1 (or the pseudogene TRBV3-2) and TRBJ2-2; D not resolved. Germline loops: CDR1 LGHDT, CDR2 YNNKEL (reference sequence). The CDR3 totals 14 residues. V lost 1 base and J 3 bases, leaving 6 bases between the germline ends. As DNA, the CDR3 is TGTGCCAGCAGCCAAGGAAGAGACACCGGGGAGCTGTTTTTT. This sequence encodes CASSQGRDTGELFF.

In DNA, the CDR3 is TGTGCCAGCTCATATGGACTAGACAGTGAGCAGTTCTTC. Encoded protein: CASSYGLDSEQFF. This chain uses TRBV18 with TRBJ2-1, with 7 bases lining up with TRBD2. J gave up 9 bases and V 5 bases, and 7 bases lay outside the gene matches. Looked up from germline, CDR1 is KGHSH and CDR2 is LQKENI. The CDR3 has 13 amino acids. The full variable domain, rest sourced from reference TRBV18 and TRBJ2-1, is NAGVMQNPRHLVRRRGQEARLRCSPMKGHSHVYWYRQLPEEGLKFMVYLQKENIIDESGMPKERFSAEFPKEGPSILRIQQVVRGDSAAYFCASSYGLDSEQFFGPGTRLTVL.

The CDR3, as DNA: TGTGCCAGCCCTCGGCGGGGGGGAAATGGCTACACCTTC. This sequence encodes CASPRRGGNGYTF. The chain has TRBV6-5 and TRBJ1-2; D may be TRBD1 (5 bases). The CDR3 has 13 residues. CDR1 MNHEY and CDR2 SVGAGI come from the germline V gene. The V end lost 8 bases, the J end lost 6 bases, and 16 bases lay between the germline ends.

This clone was picked up one time. The chain combines TRBV6-1 with TRBJ1-3; D gene ambiguous. The V end was cut by 1 base, the J end by 0 bases, with 13 bases between. The CDR3 length is 17 residues. CDR1 is MNHNS and CDR2 is SASEGT in the germline V gene. Here the CDR3 reads CASSEERGWSSGNTIYF. DNA of the CDR3: TGTGCCAGCAGTGAAGAAAGAGGCTGGAGCTCTGGAAACACCATATATTTT.

The gene calls are TRBV18 and TRBJ2-1; TRBD1 agrees at 8 bases. The CDR3 totals 17 residues. Germline V gene data show CDR1 as KGHSH and CDR2 as LQKENI. The ends lost 0 bases at V and 0 bases at J; junction bases unmatched: 4. The CDR3 bases are TGTGCCAGCTCACCACCGGTGGGGACAGGCTCCTACAATGAGCAGTTCTTC. Its protein is CASSPPVGTGSYNEQFF.

This chain uses TRBV7-9 with TRBJ1-1; D is possibly TRBD1 (6 bases). The CDR3 is made up of 14 amino acids. Trimming left V 3 bases short and J 0 bases short, with 8 bases between. The germline gives CDR1 SEHNR, CDR2 FQNEAQ (reference sequence). CDR3 nucleotides: TGTGCCAGCAGCTTGGGGGCTATGAACACTGAAGCTTTCTTT. Its translation: CASSLGAMNTEAFF.

This clone was detected once. In DNA form, the CDR3 reads TGTGCCAGCAGCCCCGGACAGTCAGCTAACTATGGCTACACCTTC. It encodes CASSPGQSANYGYTF. V is TRBV7-2 and J is TRBJ1-2, with a tentative D call TRBD1 (6 bases). This CDR3 contains 15 residues. V was shortened by 5 bases and J by 0 bases, with 13 bases between the two germline ends. Germline lookup yields CDR1 SGHTA and CDR2 FQGNSA.

This clone was seen a few times. The rearrangement joins TRBV6-1 to TRBJ2-4; tentative D call: TRBD1 (6 bases). The V and J ends lost 2 bases and 7 bases respectively, with 18 bases between them. The CDR3 runs 16 residues. Germline lookup yields CDR1 MNHNS and CDR2 SASEGT. The CDR3 protein is CASSETLQGYRNIQYF. The CDR3 DNA follows: TGTGCCAGCAGTGAAACCCTACAGGGTTACCGCAACATTCAGTACTTC.

The V gene is TRBV3-1 (or the pseudogene TRBV3-2), the J gene TRBJ1-1, with a possible D match to TRBD1 (6 bases). The CDR3 loop spans 16 amino acids. Trimming took 6 bases from V and 1 from J, leaving 18 bases between them. The germline V gene encodes CDR1 LGHDT and CDR2 YNNKEL (reference sequence). CDR3 residues: CASRQTQQGRNTEAFF. CDR3 DNA: TGTGCCAGCAGGCAGACCCAACAGGGTAGGAACACTGAAGCTTTCTTT.

This clone was recorded a few times. This chain connects TRBV20-1 to TRBJ2-7; 7 bases line up with TRBD1. Germline loops: CDR1 DFQATT, CDR2 SNEGSKA (reference sequence). V lost 3 bases to trimming and J lost 3 bases; unmatched junction nucleotides: 5. This CDR3 is 13 amino acids long. This chain's CDR3 is CSASPGQFYEQYF. The CDR3 nucleotides read TGCAGTGCTAGTCCGGGACAGTTCTACGAGCAGTACTTC.

This chain joins TRBV4-2 and TRBJ1-1; possible D gene TRBD1, 5 bases. The germline V gene has CDR1 LGHNA and CDR2 YNFKEQ. The ends were cut back, 5 bases at V and 0 bases at J, with 13 bases in the middle. The CDR3 loop spans 15 amino acids. The CDR3 DNA follows: TGTGCCAGCAGCGGGCGACAGACACTGAACACTGAAGCTTTCTTT. This codes for CASSGRQTLNTEAFF.

CDR3 in DNA: TGTGCCAGCAGCCCGGGATCTAGCGGGTTTTCCTACGAGCAGTACTTC. Translated, it gives CASSPGSSGFSYEQYF. V and J are TRBV11-2 and TRBJ2-7, with 8 bases fitting TRBD2. Looked up from germline, CDR1 is SGHAT and CDR2 is FQNNGV. The length of the CDR3 is 16 residues. J lost 1 base, V lost 5 bases, and 10 bases had no gene match.